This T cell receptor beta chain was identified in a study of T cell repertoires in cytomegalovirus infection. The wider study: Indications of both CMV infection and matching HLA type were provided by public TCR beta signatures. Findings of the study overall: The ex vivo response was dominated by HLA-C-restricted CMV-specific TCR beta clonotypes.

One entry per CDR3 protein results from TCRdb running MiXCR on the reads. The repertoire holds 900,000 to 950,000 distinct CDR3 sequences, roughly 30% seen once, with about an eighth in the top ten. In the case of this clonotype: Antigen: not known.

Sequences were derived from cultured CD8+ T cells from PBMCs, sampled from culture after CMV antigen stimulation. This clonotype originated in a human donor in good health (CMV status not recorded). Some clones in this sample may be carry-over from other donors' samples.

The CDR3 sequence is CASSLIAGTGTLFDSNTEAFF. The CDR3 nucleotides read TGTGCCAGCAGCTTAATAGCCGGGACGGGAACCCTTTTTGACTCGAACACTGAAGCTTTCTTT. This chain connects TRBV7-9 to TRBJ1-1; possibly TRBD1 for D (5 bases). The CDR3 totals 21 residues. Trimming removed 2 bases from V and 1 base from J, with 29 bases in between. Germline V gene data show CDR1 as SEHNR and CDR2 as FQNEAQ (reference sequence).